This T cell receptor beta chain appears in the sequencing data of a study of control samples from healthy donors and cancer patients. The CDR3 spans 15 residues. Per germline, CDR1 SGHVS and CDR2 FNYEAQ. With 5 bases clipped from V and 0 bases from J, the junction kept 4 bases outside the gene matches. TCRdb keeps only in-frame clones here, not all; method: immunoSEQ multiplex PCR. Seen here are 50,000 to 55,000 clones, about 85% observed once, and the top ten hold roughly an eighth. What was sequenced was PBMCs. This receptor was identified in a man between 60 and 75 years old with head and neck cancer. This chain joins TRBV7-6 and TRBJ2-3; 8 bases are a match to TRBD1. CDR3 DNA sequence: TGTGCCAGCAGCCCAGGGGGCGCGAGCACAGATACGCAGTATTTT. Translation gives CASSPGGASTDTQYF.